These 17 T cell receptor beta chains were sequenced from one sample in a study of CD8 T cells in Susac syndrome. An amount of RNA that ranged from roughly 0.45 to 1 ug was reverse transcribed with random hexamers. TCRdb reanalysed the immunoSEQ multiplex PCR reads using MiXCR and keeps one entry per CDR3 protein. The sample comprises 100,000 to 150,000 distinct CDR3 sequences, around 94% of which are singletons, and 0.2% to 0.25% rests with the top ten. The sample consisted of CD8+ T cells from PBMCs. The origin of the receptors is a human donor with Susac syndrome.

This clonotype was seen a handful of times. J is TRBJ1-1 and V is TRBV6-5, with 7 nucleotides matching TRBD1. This CDR3 region has 17 residues. CDR1 MNHEY and CDR2 SVGAGI come from the germline V gene. With V trimmed by 2 bases and J by 0 bases, 9 bases remained unmatched. CDR3 residues: CASSYQYRGQLNTEAFF. The CDR3 region has the DNA TGTGCCAGCAGTTACCAATACAGGGGCCAGTTGAACACTGAAGCTTTCTTT.

This chain joins TRBV7-8 and TRBJ2-7; D gene uncertain. The CDR3 is made up of 12 amino acids. Trimming shortened V by 10 bases and J by 3 bases, and 13 bases separated the two germline ends. Per germline, CDR1 SGHVS and CDR2 FQNEAQ. DNA of the CDR3: TGTGCCAACCAGGACCAACTCTACGAGCAGTACTTC. As protein: CANQDQLYEQYF.

DNA for the CDR3: TGTGCCTGGAGTGTCTGGTCTACCACCTCCTACAATGAGCAGTTCTTC. Residues: CAWSVWSTTSYNEQFF. The chain is built from TRBV30 and TRBJ2-1; D gene ambiguous. Germline CDR1 is GTSNPN and CDR2 is SVGIG (reference sequence). The CDR3 consists of 16 residues. Deletions cut 0 bases from V and 0 bases from J, with 12 bases between. Full variable domain (outside the CDR3, taken from reference TRBV30 and TRBJ2-1): SQTIHQWPATLVQPVGSPLSLECTVEGTSNPNLYWYRQAAGRGLQLLFYSVGIGQISSEVPQNLSASRPQDRQFILSSKKLLLSDSGFYLCAWSVWSTTSYNEQFFGPGTRLTVL.

V usage is TRBV20-1 and J usage is TRBJ2-1, with D possibly being TRBD1 or TRBD2 (6 bases each). V gave up 5 bases and J gave up 4 bases, with 12 bases separating them. Germline lookup yields CDR1 DFQATT and CDR2 SNEGSKA (reference sequence). The CDR3 sequence is 13 residues long. CDR3: CSAPKGGYNEQFF. The CDR3 DNA reads TGCAGTGCTCCTAAAGGGGGGTACAATGAGCAGTTCTTC.

The chain is built from TRBV9 and TRBJ2-3; no clear D. Germline loops: CDR1 SGDLS, CDR2 YYNGEE. CDR3 length: 13 amino acids. The V and J ends lost 4 bases and 1 base respectively, with 7 bases between them. The chain's CDR3 is CASSQAGTDTQYF. In DNA, the CDR3 is TGTGCCAGCAGCCAGGCGGGCACAGATACGCAGTATTTT.

V and J are TRBV13 and TRBJ2-5, with unresolved D. This CDR3 region has 14 residues. Trimming took 5 bases from V and 5 from J, leaving 15 bases between them. Germline loops: CDR1 PRHDT, CDR2 FYEKMQ (reference sequence). CDR3 DNA sequence: TGTGCCAGCAGCCCACCCGGACCCGCCGAGACCCAGTACTTC. As protein: CASSPPGPAETQYF.

The chain uses TRBV16 and TRBJ2-5; the D gene is possibly TRBD2 (5 bases). Germline V CDR1 and CDR2: KGHSY, FQNENV. V lost 2 bases and J lost 2, with 12 bases in between. The CDR3 extends over 15 amino acids. The CDR3 spells CASSQARRSQETQYF. The CDR3 region has the DNA TGTGCCAGCAGCCAAGCCAGGAGGTCTCAAGAGACCCAGTACTTC.

This clonotype was counted a single time. J is TRBJ1-1 and V is TRBV2; a weak D match, TRBD1 (6 bases). There are 15 residues in the CDR3. Trimming removed 8 bases at V and 0 bases at J, with 16 bases between. Germline V gene sequence: CDR1 SNHLY, CDR2 FYNNEI. The CDR3 DNA is TGTGCCAGCGATCGTCGGGCAGGGGTGAACACTGAAGCTTTCTTT. This sequence encodes CASDRRAGVNTEAFF.

The gene calls are TRBV7-9 and TRBJ1-1; 8 nucleotides agree with TRBD1. The V gene end was trimmed by 4 bases and the J gene end by 6 bases; junction bases not matched to a gene: 10. This CDR3 spans 15 amino acids. Germline V lookup: CDR1 SEHNR, CDR2 FQNEAQ (reference sequence). CDR3 sequence: CASSYQDRDFPEAFF. In DNA form, the CDR3 reads TGTGCCAGCAGCTATCAGGACAGGGACTTCCCTGAAGCTTTCTTT.

This clonotype was detected a few times. The genes are TRBV6-5 and TRBJ2-7, with D unresolved. V was trimmed by 4 bases and J by 0 bases, leaving 10 bases between them. The CDR3 is 14 residues long. In germline, CDR1 is MNHEY, CDR2 SVGAGI. CDR3 protein: CASSSWTASYEQYF. The CDR3 DNA reads as TGTGCCAGCAGTTCCTGGACGGCCTCCTACGAGCAGTACTTC.

In DNA form, the CDR3 reads TGTGCCAGCAGTGAAACTGTAGGGCGCTCCTACGAGCAGTACTTC. Amino acid sequence: CASSETVGRSYEQYF. The J gene is TRBJ2-7, the V gene TRBV2; D not certain. The V end was cut by 2 bases, the J end by 0 bases, with 11 bases between. The germline V gene has CDR1 SNHLY and CDR2 FYNNEI. The length of the CDR3 is 15 residues. Full variable domain (missing parts from reference TRBV2 and TRBJ2-7): EPEVTQTPSHQVTQMGQEVILRCVPISNHLYFYWYRQILGQKVEFLVSFYNNEISEKSEIFDDQFSVERPDGSNFTLKIRSTKLEDSAMYFCASSETVGRSYEQYFGPGTRLTVT.

The chain couples TRBV28 to TRBJ2-7; D is tentatively TRBD1 or TRBD2 (5 bases each). Trimming left V 1 base short and J 6 bases short, with 19 bases between. CDR3 size: 16 residues. Germline V CDR1 and CDR2: MDHEN, SYDVKM. The CDR3 region is CASSLLTFGGSVEQYF. CDR3 in DNA: TGTGCCAGCAGTTTATTGACGTTTGGGGGATCGGTCGAGCAGTACTTC.

This rearrangement joins TRBV10-3 to TRBJ1-2; no clear D gene. The CDR3 loop spans 16 amino acids. V was shortened by 0 bases and J by 4 bases, with 15 bases between the two germline ends. Germline V gene sequence: CDR1 ENHRY, CDR2 SYGVKD. DNA of the CDR3: TGTGCCATCAGTGAGTCCCCGCAGTTGTGGAGCTATGGCTACACCTTC. The encoded protein is CAISESPQLWSYGYTF.

CDR3 sequence reads: CASSQVPGGEIYEQYF. As DNA, the CDR3 is TGTGCCAGCAGCCAAGTCCCGGGGGGAGAAATCTACGAGCAGTACTTC. This chain joins TRBV3-1 and TRBJ2-7; 7 positions agree with TRBD2. V was clipped by 1 base and J by 3 bases; unmatched bases: 9. Germline V gene lookup returns CDR1 LGHDT and CDR2 YNNKEL (reference sequence). The CDR3 consists of 16 residues.

This sequence joins TRBV4-1 and TRBJ1-5; TRBD1 is a possible D gene (5 bases). Germline V gene sequence: CDR1 MGHRA, CDR2 YSYEKL. V was cut by 0 bases and J by 6 bases, with 12 bases left in between. CDR3 length: 15 residues. CDR3 residues: CASSQEGGYGQPQHF. For the CDR3, the DNA is TGCGCCAGCAGCCAAGAGGGGGGGTACGGTCAGCCCCAGCATTTT.

The V gene is TRBV12-3 or TRBV12-4, the J gene TRBJ2-1; the D is unclear. Trimming cost V 9 bases and J 5 bases, with 8 bases left between them. This CDR3 comprises 11 residues. CDR3 in DNA: TGTGCCAGTATGGGGAACAATGAGCAGTTCTTC. As protein: CASMGNNEQFF.

This clonotype has just a few counts. V gene TRBV5-1 combines with J gene TRBJ2-7, with D unclear. CDR1 and CDR2 (germline): SGHRS, YFSETQ. This CDR3 has 13 amino acids. Trimming pared 4 bases from V and 4 bases from J, leaving 12 bases between. CDR3 region: CASSPLDLYEQYF. The DNA for the CDR3 is TGCGCCAGCAGCCCCTTGGACCTTTACGAGCAGTACTTC. Full variable domain (outside the CDR3, taken from reference TRBV5-1 and TRBJ2-7): KAGVTQTPRYLIKTRGQQVTLSCSPISGHRSVSWYQQTPGQGLQFLFEYFSETQRNKGNFPGRFSGRQFSNSRSEMNVSTLELGDSALYLCASSPLDLYEQYFGPGTRLTVT.